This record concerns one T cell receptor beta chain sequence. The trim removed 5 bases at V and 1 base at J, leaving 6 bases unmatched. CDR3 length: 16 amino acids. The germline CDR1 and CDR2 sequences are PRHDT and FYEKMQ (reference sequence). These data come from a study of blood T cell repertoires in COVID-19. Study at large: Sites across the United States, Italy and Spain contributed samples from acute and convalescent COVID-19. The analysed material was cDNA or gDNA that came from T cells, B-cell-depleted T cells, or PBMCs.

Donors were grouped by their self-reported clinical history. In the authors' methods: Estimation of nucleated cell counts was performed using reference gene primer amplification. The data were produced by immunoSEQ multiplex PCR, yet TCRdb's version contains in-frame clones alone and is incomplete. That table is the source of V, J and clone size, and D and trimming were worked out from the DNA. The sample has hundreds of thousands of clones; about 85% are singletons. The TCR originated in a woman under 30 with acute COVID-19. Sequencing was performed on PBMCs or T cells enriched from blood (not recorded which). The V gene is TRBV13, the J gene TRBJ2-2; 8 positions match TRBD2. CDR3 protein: CASSQPGTRNTGELFF. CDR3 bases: TGTGCCAGCAGCCAGCCCGGGACTAGGAACACCGGGGAGCTGTTTTTT.